This T cell receptor (beta chain) was recorded in a study of CXCR3-negative and CXCR3-positive naive CD8 T cells. Notes on this clonotype: The antigen is undetermined.

Whole-study results and caveats: Cryopreserved cells showed partially decreased CXCR3 expression, and most assays used fresh PBMCs. CXCR3-positive naive cells had TRB CDR3s that were more hydrophobic than CXCR3-negative naive cells had.

The method, 5' RACE with UMI labels, was used to prepare the TRB cDNA libraries. TCRdb reprocessed the 5' RACE reads and stores each CDR3 protein as one record, lacking DNA. The repertoire shows tens of thousands of distinct CDR3 sequences; the top ten hold about 0.78%. The CDR3 totals 16 residues. CDR1 SGHVS and CDR2 FQNEAQ come from the germline V gene. This sequence originates from a human donor in good health. Some clones in this sample may be carry-over from other donors' samples. The sequenced material came from naive CXCR3+ CD8+ T cells from blood. Subset indicated: CD45RO-CCR7+CD27+CD95- naive CD8+ T cells expressing CXCR3 (TNR3+). This chain connects TRBV7-8 to TRBJ2-7; the TCRdb call, TRBD1, lacks DNA for checking. CDR3 residues: CASSLGTGAIAYEQYF.